The present entry profiles one T cell receptor beta chain with its context. The antigen remains unidentified. The data were obtained in a study of PD-1 blockade in classical Hodgkin lymphoma. Study context: The study gave patients nivolumab 3 mg/kg intravenously every 2 weeks. Study-level findings and limits: Relative to healthy donors, newly diagnosed patients reportedly had lower baseline TCR diversity, which was reported as lower still in relapsed/refractory patients.

Patients all relapsed after autologous stem cell transplantation, and there was variation in brentuximab vedotin exposure. Patients reached a best response of complete response, partial response or progressive disease. Some clones are missing from TCRdb's copy, which holds only in-frame ones; the method was immunoSEQ multiplex PCR. The table records some 150,000 clones, less than 80% of them present only once. The CDR3 consists of 15 residues. Germline V gene lookup returns CDR1 ENHRY and CDR2 SYGVKD. V gave up 0 bases and J gave up 8 bases, with 13 bases separating them. The sequence was collected from a human donor with classical Hodgkin lymphoma. The gene calls are TRBV10-3 and TRBJ2-2; perhaps TRBD1 as D (6 bases). The sample consisted of peripheral blood mononuclear cells (PBMCs), taken before the second cycle of nivolumab. As DNA, the CDR3 is TGTGCCATCAGTGAGTCGGGACACAGTGGGGGGGAGCTGTTTTTT. It specifies CAISESGHSGGELFF.